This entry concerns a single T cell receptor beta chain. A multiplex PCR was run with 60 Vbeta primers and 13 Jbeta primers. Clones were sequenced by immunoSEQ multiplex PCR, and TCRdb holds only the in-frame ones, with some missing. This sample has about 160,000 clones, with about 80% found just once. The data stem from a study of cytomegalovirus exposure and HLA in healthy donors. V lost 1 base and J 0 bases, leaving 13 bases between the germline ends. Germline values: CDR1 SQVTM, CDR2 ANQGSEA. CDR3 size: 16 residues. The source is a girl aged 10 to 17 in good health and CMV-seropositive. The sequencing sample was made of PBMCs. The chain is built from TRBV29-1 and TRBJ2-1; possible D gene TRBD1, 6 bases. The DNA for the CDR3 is TGCAGCGTTGAAGGTGGGACACGAAGCTCCTACAATGAGCAGTTCTTC. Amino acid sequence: CSVEGGTRSSYNEQFF.